Shown below are 15 T cell receptor beta chains from a single sample sequenced in a study of spatial heterogeneity in lung cancer. Regarding time point: sample taken at primary tumor resection. In each case, whole RNA from tumor, nontumor lung or frozen PBMC was sequenced unsorted. TCRdb re-called the 5' RACE reads through MiXCR, storing one row per CDR3 protein. This sample has tens of thousands of distinct CDR3 sequences, with over 9.5% found just once. The sequencing used PBMCs, collected at surgery. These receptors were obtained from a male donor with early-stage non-small cell lung cancer.

This clonotype was picked up many times. The chain couples TRBV4-1 to TRBJ2-3, with 12 bases that match TRBD2. V was clipped by 1 base and J by 4 bases; unmatched bases: 6. Per germline, CDR1 MGHRA and CDR2 YSYEKL. This CDR3 has 17 amino acids. CDR3 sequence (DNA): TGCGCCAGCAGCCAAGTTGCCCTAGCGGGGGGGCCAGATACGCAGTATTTT. It translates to CASSQVALAGGPDTQYF.

There are many counts of this clonotype. The chain links TRBV7-9 to TRBJ1-5; 8 positions match TRBD1. CDR3 length: 18 amino acids. J was trimmed by 4 bases and V by 0 bases; bases with no gene match: 11. The germline gives CDR1 SEHNR, CDR2 FQNEAQ (reference sequence). CDR3 in DNA: TGTGCCAGCAGCTTAGCCATTACGGGACAGGAGAAGAATCAGCCCCAGCATTTT. This codes for CASSLAITGQEKNQPQHF.

As DNA, the CDR3 is TGTGCCAGCAGCTCGCGACAGGGACCCTACGAGCAGTACTTC. It codes for CASSSRQGPYEQYF. The V gene is TRBV7-2, the J gene TRBJ2-7, with 7 nucleotides matching TRBD1. Germline values: CDR1 SGHTA, CDR2 FQGNSA. CDR3 length: 14 amino acids. With 4 bases clipped from V and 2 bases from J, the junction kept 5 bases outside the gene matches.

The V call is TRBV20-1, the J call TRBJ1-1; D not certain. There are 14 residues in the CDR3. The germline gives CDR1 DFQATT, CDR2 SNEGSKA (reference sequence). Between the trimmed V and J ends, which lost 0 bases and 4 bases, there was a span of 12 bases. CDR3 amino acids: CSARDWAGSTEAFF. The CDR3 nucleotides read TGCAGTGCTAGAGATTGGGCAGGAAGCACTGAAGCTTTCTTT.

A few counts support this clonotype. The gene calls are TRBV5-1 and TRBJ1-2; D perhaps matches TRBD1 (5 bases). Germline loops: CDR1 SGHRS, CDR2 YFSETQ. Trimming stripped 0 bases from V and 0 bases from J, with 18 bases between. The CDR3 length is 18 residues. The CDR3 sequence: CASSLDGTHTGANYGYTF. CDR3 nucleotide sequence: TGCGCCAGCAGCTTGGACGGAACCCATACAGGAGCTAACTATGGCTACACCTTC.

This clonotype was seen a few times. DNA for the CDR3: TGTGCCAGCAGCTCGGGACAGGGGGCTTCACCCCTCCACTTT. Its protein is CASSSGQGASPLHF. The chain joins TRBV5-4 to TRBJ1-6; 12 positions match TRBD1. The CDR3 runs to 14 residues. Losses at the gene ends were 3 bases for V and 9 bases for J; bases not matched to a gene: 1. The germline gives CDR1 SGHNT, CDR2 YYREEE (reference sequence).

The rearrangement links TRBV20-1 to TRBJ2-1; tentative D call: TRBD2 (6 bases). The CDR3 consists of 11 residues. Germline V CDR1 and CDR2: DFQATT, SNEGSKA (reference sequence). V lost 2 bases, J lost 8 bases, and 7 bases lay in between. This chain's CDR3 is CSARRLDEQFF. The CDR3 DNA reads as TGCAGTGCTAGAAGACTAGATGAGCAGTTCTTC.

V gene TRBV12-3 or TRBV12-4 combines with J gene TRBJ2-1, with 10 bases that match TRBD2. The CDR3 covers 19 residues. V was pared by 5 bases and J by 2 bases, with 15 bases of the junction left unmatched. CDR3 DNA: TGTGCCAGCAGTCCAGACCCGGGACTAGCGTACCCCCCCTACAATGAGCAGTTCTTC. Translation gives CASSPDPGLAYPPYNEQFF.

This chain joins TRBV24-1 and TRBJ2-1; TRBD2 aligns across 10 bases. The CDR3 loop spans 16 amino acids. Germline CDR1 is KGHDR and CDR2 is SFDVKD. With 1 base clipped from V and 8 bases from J, the junction kept 7 bases outside the gene matches. This CDR3 is CATSDFQAGGPYEQFF. CDR3 sequence (DNA): TGTGCCACCAGTGATTTCCAAGCGGGAGGGCCCTATGAGCAGTTCTTC.

The chain recombines TRBV29-1 with TRBJ2-5; 9 nucleotides agree with TRBD1. The V and J ends lost 3 bases and 3 bases, in that order; junction bases with no gene match: 5. CDR3 length: 14 residues. Germline V gene sequence: CDR1 SQVTM, CDR2 ANQGSEA. The CDR3 nucleotides read TGCAGCGTTGAGACAGGGGGGGTGGAAGAGACCCAGTACTTC. Translating it yields CSVETGGVEETQYF. Full variable domain (outside the CDR3, taken from reference TRBV29-1 and TRBJ2-5): SAVISQKPSRDICQRGTSLTIQCQVDSQVTMMFWYRQQPGQSLTLIATANQGSEATYESGFVIDKFPISRPNLTFSTLTVSNMSPEDSSIYLCSVETGGVEETQYFGPGTRLLVL.

Many counts were recorded for this clonotype. The chain employs TRBV7-2 and TRBJ1-5, with unresolved D. Germline V gene data show CDR1 as SGHTA and CDR2 as FQGNSA. V was trimmed by 6 bases and J by 1 base, leaving 13 bases between them. The CDR3 runs to 15 residues. CDR3 residues: CASSWGHRSNQPQHF. DNA for the CDR3: TGTGCCAGCAGTTGGGGTCATCGCAGCAATCAGCCCCAGCATTTT.

This clonotype was seen more than once but under ten times. This rearrangement joins TRBV6-5 to TRBJ2-7, with D possibly being TRBD1 (6 bases). V dropped 6 bases and J dropped 3 bases, with 18 bases sitting between them. Germline V gene sequence: CDR1 MNHEY, CDR2 SVGAGI. This CDR3 has 15 amino acids. The CDR3 nucleotides are TGTGCCAGCAGCCTCAGGGACAAGTTTTACTACGAGCAGTACTTC. It translates to CASSLRDKFYYEQYF.

DNA of the CDR3: TGTGCCAGCAGTGTAGGACGGTCACCCCTCCACTTT. Protein: CASSVGRSPLHF. This sequence joins TRBV6-6 and TRBJ1-6; D remains ambiguous. Germline V lookup: CDR1 MNHNY, CDR2 SVGAGI (reference sequence). Trimming removed 5 bases at V and 10 bases at J, with 9 bases between. This CDR3 has 12 amino acids.

This clonotype was seen a few times. This chain connects TRBV28 to TRBJ2-5, with D perhaps TRBD2 (5 bases). The CDR3 contains 14 residues. V lost 2 bases, J lost 4 bases, and 11 bases lay in between. Germline V CDR1 and CDR2: MDHEN, SYDVKM. The DNA of the CDR3 is TGTGCCAGCAGTTTAGCGGGCACCCTAGAGACCCAGTACTTC. This codes for CASSLAGTLETQYF.

The chain couples TRBV11-2 to TRBJ2-1; no reliable D call. This CDR3 comprises 14 residues. The V and J ends lost 2 bases and 5 bases respectively, with 10 bases between them. Per the germline V gene, CDR1 is SGHAT and CDR2 is FQNNGV. The CDR3 region has the DNA TGTGCCAGCAGCTTAAGGACGGTAAACAATGAGCAGTTCTTC. Its translation: CASSLRTVNNEQFF. Full variable domain (outside the CDR3, taken from reference TRBV11-2 and TRBJ2-1): EAGVAQSPRYKIIEKRQSVAFWCNPISGHATLYWYQQILGQGPKLLIQFQNNGVVDDSQLPKDRFSAERLKGVDSTLKIQPAKLEDSAVYLCASSLRTVNNEQFFGPGTRLTVL.